This T cell receptor (beta chain) was retrieved from a study of Ad26.COV2.S vaccination and SARS-CoV-2 variants (dated by TCRdb to the early 2020s). With regard to the full study: Vaccine-arm donors came from COV1001, a multicentre, randomized, double-blind, placebo-controlled phase I-IIa trial of Ad26.COV2.S in healthy adults. TCRbeta repertoire sequencing served as the tool for gauging how specific and how broad the SARS-CoV-2-reactive T cell receptors were following Ad26.COV2.S vaccination. Participants in the trial were split at random into five groups of five each, receiving low-dose or high-dose Ad26.COV2.S once or twice, or else placebo on both occasions. A total of some 30 samples were included in the TCR-sequenced set, comprising around 20 Ad26.COV2.S vaccine recipients, 5 placebo recipients and 8 SARS-CoV-2 convalescent individuals. Ad26.COV2.S was administered intramuscularly at 5 x 10^10 or 1 x 10^11 viral particles, either as a single shot or as two shots given 56 days apart. Investigators did not know the trial group allocation while performing experiments and assessing outcomes. Study-wide findings and limitations: After vaccination, spike-specific CD8+ and CD4+ T cell responses were reported to show substantial breadth. Non-spike TCR breadth was comparable between vaccine and placebo recipients, consistent with the vaccine containing only spike. The study lacked the statistical power to compare responses across vaccine doses or regimens. The authors noted that the TCR breadth and depth analyses may have underestimated total T cell responses. Higher spike-specific TCR breadth was observed in Ad26.COV2.S recipients than in placebo recipients (P = 0.0014).

The CDR3, cysteine through phenylalanine, is 15 amino acids long. Only CDR3 DNA is held: 45 bases, read in frame from base 1. The V and J ends are trimmed by 3 bases and 2 bases, leaving 14 bases between them. Per the germline V gene (reference sequence), MNHEY is the CDR1 and SMNVEV is the CDR2. The immunoSEQ Assay was used to sequence TCRbeta CDR3 regions. After extraction, genomic DNA underwent amplification by bias-controlled multiplex PCR, followed by high-throughput sequencing. The original methods were these. To quantify the absolute abundance of every unique TCRbeta CDR3 region, sequences were collapsed and filtered. T cell fraction was estimated by normalization of TCRbeta template counts to usable DNA, with usable DNA being measured through amplification of reference genes present in all nucleated cells. Repertoire TCRs were annotated as SARS-CoV-2-specific by exact matching of V gene, CDR3 amino acid sequence and J gene to a known reactive TCR set. The reference SARS-CoV-2 TCR set was obtained from MIRA and was filtered for enrichment in COVID-19-positive ImmuneCODE repertoires, whereby public or cross-reactive TCRs were removed. Using the MIRA antigens, annotated TCRs were further analysed by specific ORF or by position within an ORF. Depth was the summed frequency of annotated unique rearrangements, while breadth was defined as annotated unique rearrangements over total unique productive rearrangements. Group comparisons of TCR breadth used two-sided Wilcoxon rank-sum tests. Not all clones reach the TCRdb copy of this immuneACCESS table, which keeps in-frame sequences only. Checked studies attribute under half of the gap to unresolved V genes and leave the rest unexplained. The D gene and trimming were derived from the DNA, and the V and J assignments and clone size from that table. The table for this sample lists fewer than 500,000 clones; 90% of them were counted only once. Clones ranked in the top ten supply more than 3.5% of the sample.

The treatment or condition label on this specimen signifies: approximately 18 received Ad26.COV2.S at low or high dose, single or two shots; several received placebo; per-sample allocation not given. Repertoires of vaccine and placebo recipients were sequenced from samples taken on day 63 after the first injection. Between 29 July and 7 August 2020, Cohort 1b enrolled around 25 adults aged 18-55 years at one site in Boston, USA. Ad26.COV2.S consisted of a replication-incompetent adenovirus type 26 vector by which a prefusion-stabilized SARS-CoV-2 spike protein from the original Wuhan strain was expressed. Remarks on this clone: Its specific antigen is unknown. One base away there is no much larger clone; base qualities are not given.

The source is a person between 18 and 59 years old who received the Ad26.COV2.S COVID-19 vaccine or a placebo. This chain joins TRBV27 to TRBJ2-7; the best D guess is TRBD1, with 6 bases matching. Material: peripheral blood, obtained in a trial of Ad26.COV2.S vaccine versus placebo. In nucleotides, the sequence is TGTGCCAGCAGTTTCGCCGGGACATCTCCCTACGAGCAGTACTTC. Translated, it gives CASSFAGTSPYEQYF.